This TCR beta chain comes out of a study of CD8 T cells in ankylosing spondylitis. Study results and limitations: Some motif variants had been reported before (in reactive arthritis synovial fluid and blood). Fewer than 10 highly homologous variants made up a TCR beta motif that seemed to typify ankylosing spondylitis blood. According to the report, clones linked to the disease were significantly enriched in matched synovial fluid samples taken from ankylosing spondylitis patients.

CDR3 length: 15 amino acids. V shed 3 bases and J shed 6 bases, with 15 bases lying between them. Scientists made TCR beta libraries using quantitative 5'-RACE with molecular barcodes. TCRdb passed the 5' RACE reads through MiXCR, listing each CDR3 protein once. Here the sample spans about 510,000 distinct CDR3 sequences, approximately 5% being singletons. This clonotype was observed many times. The antigen is undetermined. V usage is TRBV12-3 or TRBV12-4 and J usage is TRBJ2-1; D not certain. This sequence originates from a male donor with ankylosing spondylitis. The sample was blood, either unsorted or a sorted T cell fraction (not recorded which). The CDR3 loop reads CASSFPPLKGNEQFF. CDR3 sequence (DNA): TGTGCCAGCAGTTTCCCCCCCCTCAAAGGCAATGAGCAGTTCTTC.